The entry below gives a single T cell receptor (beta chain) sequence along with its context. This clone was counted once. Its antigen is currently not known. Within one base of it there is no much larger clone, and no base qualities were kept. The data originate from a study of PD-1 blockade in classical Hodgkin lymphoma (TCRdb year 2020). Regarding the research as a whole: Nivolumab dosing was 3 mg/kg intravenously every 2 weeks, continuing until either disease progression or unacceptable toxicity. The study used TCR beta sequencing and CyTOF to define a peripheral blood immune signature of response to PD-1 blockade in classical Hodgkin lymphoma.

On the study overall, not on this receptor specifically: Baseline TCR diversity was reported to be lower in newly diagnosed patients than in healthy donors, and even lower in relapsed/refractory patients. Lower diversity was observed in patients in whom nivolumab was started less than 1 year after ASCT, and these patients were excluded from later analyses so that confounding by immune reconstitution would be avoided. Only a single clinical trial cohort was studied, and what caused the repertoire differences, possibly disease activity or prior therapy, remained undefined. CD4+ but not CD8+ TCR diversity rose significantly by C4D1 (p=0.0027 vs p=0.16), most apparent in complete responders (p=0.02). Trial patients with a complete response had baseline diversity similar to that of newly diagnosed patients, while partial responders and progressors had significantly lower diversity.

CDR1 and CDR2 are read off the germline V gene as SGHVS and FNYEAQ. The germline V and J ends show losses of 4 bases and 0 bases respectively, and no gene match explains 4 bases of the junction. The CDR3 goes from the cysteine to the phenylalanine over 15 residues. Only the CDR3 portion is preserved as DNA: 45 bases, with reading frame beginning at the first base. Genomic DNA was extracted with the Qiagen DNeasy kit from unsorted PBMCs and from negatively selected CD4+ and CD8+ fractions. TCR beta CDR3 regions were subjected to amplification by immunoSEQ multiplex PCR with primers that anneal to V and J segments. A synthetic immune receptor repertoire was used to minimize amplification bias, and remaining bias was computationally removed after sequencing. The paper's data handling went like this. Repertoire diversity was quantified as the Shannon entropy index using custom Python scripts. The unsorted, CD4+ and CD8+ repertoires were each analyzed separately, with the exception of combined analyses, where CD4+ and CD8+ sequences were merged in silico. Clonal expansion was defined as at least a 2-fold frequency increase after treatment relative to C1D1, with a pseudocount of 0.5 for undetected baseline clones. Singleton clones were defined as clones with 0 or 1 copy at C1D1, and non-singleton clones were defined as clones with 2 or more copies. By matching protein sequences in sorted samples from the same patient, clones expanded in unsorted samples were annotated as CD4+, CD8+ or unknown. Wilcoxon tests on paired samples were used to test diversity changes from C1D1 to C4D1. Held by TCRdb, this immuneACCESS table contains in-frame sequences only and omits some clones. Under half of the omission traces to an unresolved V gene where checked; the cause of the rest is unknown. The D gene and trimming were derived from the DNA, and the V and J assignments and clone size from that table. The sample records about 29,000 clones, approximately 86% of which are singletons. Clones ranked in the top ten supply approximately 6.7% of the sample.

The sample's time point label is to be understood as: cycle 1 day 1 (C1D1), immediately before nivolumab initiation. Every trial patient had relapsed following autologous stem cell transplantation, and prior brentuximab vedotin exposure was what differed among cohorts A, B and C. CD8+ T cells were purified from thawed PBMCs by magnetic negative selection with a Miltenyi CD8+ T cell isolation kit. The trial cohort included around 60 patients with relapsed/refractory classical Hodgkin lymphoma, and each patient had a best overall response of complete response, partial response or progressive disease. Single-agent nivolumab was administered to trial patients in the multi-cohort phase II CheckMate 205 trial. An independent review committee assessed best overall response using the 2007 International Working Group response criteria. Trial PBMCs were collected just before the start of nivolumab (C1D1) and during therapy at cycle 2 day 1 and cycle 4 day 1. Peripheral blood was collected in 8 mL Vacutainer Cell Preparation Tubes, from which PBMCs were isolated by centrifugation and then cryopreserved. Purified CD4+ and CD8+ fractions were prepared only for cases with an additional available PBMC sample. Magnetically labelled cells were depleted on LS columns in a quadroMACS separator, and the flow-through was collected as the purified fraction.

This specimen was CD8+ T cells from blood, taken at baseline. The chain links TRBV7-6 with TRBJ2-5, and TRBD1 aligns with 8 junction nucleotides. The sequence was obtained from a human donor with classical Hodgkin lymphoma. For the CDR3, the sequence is CASSSGGAHQETQYF. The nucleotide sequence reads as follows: TGTGCCAGCAGCTCAGGGGGCGCCCACCAAGAGACCCAGTACTTC.